Listed below are T cell receptor beta chains from one sample, sequenced in a study of identical twins. TCRdb redid the calling of the 5' RACE reads with MiXCR, one entry per CDR3 protein. This sample has fewer than 550,000 distinct CDR3 sequences, with roughly an eighth found just once. The sample was also linked to a second study, of yellow fever vaccine responses in identical twins.

Sequencing used CD4+ T cells sorted from blood. The receptors come from a woman aged 18-29 years in good health. CDR3s include the opening cysteine and the closing phenylalanine or tryptophan. D genes are given only for firm matches. Not all rows give a size; the values are once, few, many and, for expanded clones, a class.

few	TRBJ2-5	NA	TRBV7-7	CASSFLAFETQYF	TGTGCTAGCAGCTTTCTAGCGTTTGAGACCCAGTACTTC
few	TRBJ2-1	TRBD2	TRBV7-9	CASSRGGSGGNEQFF	TGTGCCAGCAGCCGAGGTGGTAGCGGGGGCAATGAGCAGTTCTTC
NA	TRBJ2-4	TRBD2	TRBV5-1	CASSLGSSGGGQNIQYF	TGCGCCAGCAGCTTGGGGTCTAGCGGGGGCGGACAAAACATTCAGTACTTC
NA	TRBJ2-3	NA	TRBV6-2/TRBV6-3	CASSRGTRDTQYF	TGTGCCAGCAGCCGTGGGACCAGGGATACGCAGTATTTT
NA	TRBJ2-1	NA	TRBV20-1	CSAGLRGGAGNEQFF	TGCAGTGCAGGCTTAAGGGGCGGGGCAGGCAATGAGCAGTTCTTC
few	TRBJ1-1	NA	TRBV20-1	CSASQGMFTEAFF	TGCAGTGCCAGCCAGGGGATGTTCACTGAAGCTTTCTTT
NA	TRBJ1-5	NA	TRBV5-5	CASSLIENQPQHF	TGTGCCAGCAGCTTGATTGAAAATCAGCCCCAGCATTTT
many	TRBJ2-3	TRBD2	TRBV6-2/TRBV6-3	CASSSLTAGRTDTQYF	TGTGCCAGCAGTTCCCTTACAGCGGGGAGGACAGATACGCAGTATTTT
many	TRBJ2-7	TRBD2	TRBV27	CASSPLTSGGGYEQYF	TGTGCCAGCAGTCCCCTAACTAGCGGGGGAGGCTACGAGCAGTACTTC
few	TRBJ2-5	TRBD2	TRBV3-1	CASSQERGAETQYF	TGTGCCAGCAGCCAAGAGCGGGGGGCGGAGACCCAGTACTTC
few	TRBJ1-2	NA	TRBV29-1	CSVEKGSYGYTF	TGCAGCGTTGAAAAGGGTAGCTATGGCTACACCTTC
NA	TRBJ2-7	NA	TRBV5-8	CASSLDRATTEQYF	TGTGCCAGCAGCTTGGACAGGGCAACTACCGAGCAGTACTTC
NA	TRBJ2-2	NA	TRBV11-2	CASSPGILAGELFF	TGTGCCAGCAGCCCAGGGATCCTGGCCGGGGAGCTGTTTTTT
few	TRBJ2-3	TRBD2	TRBV24-1	CATSPSGELTDTQYF	TGTGCCACCAGTCCCAGCGGGGAACTTACAGATACGCAGTATTTT
few	TRBJ2-1	TRBD2	TRBV27	CASSNLLAGGPDEQFF	TGTGCCAGCAGTAACCTCCTAGCGGGAGGACCCGATGAGCAGTTCTTC
few	TRBJ1-6	NA	TRBV6-1	CASRRGGSLSDSPLHF	TGTGCCAGCAGGCGGGGGGGCAGCTTAAGTGATTCACCCCTCCACTTT
few	TRBJ2-7	NA	TRBV29-1	CSVGKTTNEQYF	TGCAGCGTTGGCAAGACCACGAACGAGCAGTACTTC
few	TRBJ2-7	NA	TRBV5-1	CASGQGVSYEQYF	TGCGCCAGTGGCCAGGGTGTCTCCTACGAGCAGTACTTC
NA	TRBJ2-1	NA	TRBV20-1	CSASSRNEQFF	TGCAGTGCTAGCTCGAGGAATGAGCAGTTCTTC
NA	TRBJ2-1	TRBD2	TRBV18	CASSPLQGSASGYNEQFF	TGTGCCAGCTCACCCCTTCAGGGTTCCGCTAGCGGCTACAATGAGCAGTTCTTC
many	TRBJ2-7	TRBD1	TRBV29-1	CSAGTAYEQYF	TGCAGCGCCGGGACAGCCTACGAGCAGTACTTC
many	TRBJ2-1	NA	TRBV10-1	CASSDPGLPLLDEQFF	TGCGCCAGCAGTGACCCAGGACTACCACTCCTTGATGAGCAGTTCTTC
many	TRBJ2-2	NA	TRBV9	CASRRLAQNTGELFF	TGTGCCAGCAGAAGGCTAGCACAGAACACCGGGGAGCTGTTTTTT
NA	TRBJ2-1	TRBD2	TRBV28	CASSFGRLAGVFNEQFF	TGTGCCAGCAGTTTCGGGCGGCTAGCGGGAGTCTTTAATGAGCAGTTCTTC
NA	TRBJ2-5	NA	TRBV6-1	CASSGAGTQYF	TGTGCCAGCAGTGGAGCGGGGACCCAGTACTTC
few	TRBJ2-7	NA	TRBV4-1	CASSQADRTSSYEQYF	TGCGCCAGCAGCCAAGCTGACAGGACGAGCTCCTACGAGCAGTACTTC
few	TRBJ1-4	TRBD1	TRBV5-6	CASSAGTAANEKLFF	TGTGCCAGCAGCGCGGGGACAGCGGCTAATGAAAAACTGTTTTTT
few	TRBJ2-1	NA	TRBV24-1	CATSDLSADSYNEQFF	TGTGCCACCAGTGATCTATCGGCTGACTCCTACAATGAGCAGTTCTTC
NA	TRBJ2-3	TRBD1	TRBV5-6	CASSLVARNRGHTDTQYF	TGTGCCAGCAGCTTGGTGGCCCGGAACAGGGGGCACACAGATACGCAGTATTTT
few	TRBJ1-5	TRBD1	TRBV20-1	CSAAGTAGQPQHF	TGCAGTGCGGCAGGGACAGCAGGGCAGCCCCAGCATTTT
NA	TRBJ2-3	TRBD2	TRBV18	CASSPSGGGTDTQYF	TGTGCCAGCTCACCAAGCGGGGGTGGAACAGATACGCAGTATTTT
few	TRBJ2-5	TRBD2	TRBV6-5	CASSYSLTSVETQYF	TGTGCCAGCAGTTACTCCCTGACTAGCGTAGAGACCCAGTACTTC
many	TRBJ2-5	NA	TRBV27	CASSLAGTETQYF	TGTGCCAGCAGTTTGGCGGGGACGGAGACCCAGTACTTC
NA	TRBJ2-1	TRBD2	TRBV7-2	CASSRRSGAGGNEQFF	TGTGCCAGCAGCCGCCGAAGCGGGGCCGGAGGGAATGAGCAGTTCTTC
NA	TRBJ2-5	TRBD1	TRBV11-3	CASSLGVQGAQETQYF	TGTGCCAGCAGCTTAGGGGTACAGGGGGCCCAAGAGACCCAGTACTTC
NA	TRBJ2-7	TRBD2	TRBV20-1	CSARSGTSGRAYEQYF	TGCAGTGCTAGATCCGGGACTAGCGGGAGGGCCTACGAGCAGTACTTC
many	TRBJ2-1	NA	TRBV5-1	CASSLDEGRSTGEQFF	TGCGCCAGCAGCTTGGATGAGGGGCGGAGTACGGGGGAGCAGTTCTTC
NA	TRBJ2-1	TRBD2	TRBV3-1	CASSQETGGLAGPYNEQFF	TGTGCCAGCAGCCAAGAGACAGGGGGACTAGCGGGACCATACAATGAGCAGTTCTTC
many	TRBJ2-2	NA	TRBV5-1	CASSSRTDGELFF	TGCGCCAGCAGCTCAAGGACCGACGGGGAGCTGTTTTTT
NA	TRBJ2-2	NA	TRBV2	CASNQQVHSTGELLF	TGTGCCAGCAATCAACAGGTGCATTCCACCGGGGAGCTGCTTTTT